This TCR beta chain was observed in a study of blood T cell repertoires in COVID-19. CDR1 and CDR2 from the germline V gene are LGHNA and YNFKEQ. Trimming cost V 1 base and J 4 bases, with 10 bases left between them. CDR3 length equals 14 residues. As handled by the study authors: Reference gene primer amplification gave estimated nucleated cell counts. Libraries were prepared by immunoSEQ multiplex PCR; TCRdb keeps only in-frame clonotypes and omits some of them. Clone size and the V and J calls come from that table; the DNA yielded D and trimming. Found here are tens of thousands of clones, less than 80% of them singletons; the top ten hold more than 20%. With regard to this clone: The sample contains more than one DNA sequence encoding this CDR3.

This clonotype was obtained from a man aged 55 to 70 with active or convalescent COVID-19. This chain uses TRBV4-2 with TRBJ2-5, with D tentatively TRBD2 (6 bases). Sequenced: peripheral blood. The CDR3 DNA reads TGTGCCAGCAGCCAAGGCTCCGGGGGAGAGACCCAGTACTTC. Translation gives CASSQGSGGETQYF.